The 7 T cell receptor beta chains below were found in one sample sequenced in a study of cytomegalovirus exposure and HLA in healthy donors. The PCR had 60 Vbeta and 13 Jbeta primers. This table comes from immunoSEQ multiplex PCR, and its TCRdb copy is limited to in-frame clones, with some not included. The table has approximately 240,000 clones, roughly 91% seen once. The sequencing input was PBMCs. Receptors were obtained from a woman younger than 35 in good health and CMV-seronegative.

The CDR3 sequence: CASSPPGGTETQYF. CDR3 nucleotides: TGTGCCAGCAGCCCCCCAGGGGGGACGGAGACCCAGTACTTC. The J gene is TRBJ2-5, the V gene TRBV5-6; TRBD1 might be the D (7 bases). Deletions cut 4 bases from V and 5 bases from J, with 15 bases between. Germline CDR1 SGHDT, CDR2 YYEEEE. The CDR3 covers 14 residues.

This chain joins TRBV19 and TRBJ2-5; 10 nucleotides match TRBD1. Matching the DNA end better, TRBJ2-7 makes the J call doubtful. This CDR3 comprises 14 residues. CDR1 is LNHDA, CDR2 SQIVND, per germline (reference sequence). CDR3 nucleotides: TGTGCCAGTAGGGCGGGACAGGGGATAATCGAGCAGTACTTC. Translation gives CASRAGQGIIEQYF.

The chain uses TRBV28 and TRBJ2-5; D is unclear. The CDR3 covers 11 residues. Trimming removed 3 bases from V and 10 bases from J, with 9 bases in between. Germline CDR1 is MDHEN and CDR2 is SYDVKM. The CDR3 region is CASSFRFGQYF. CDR3 coding DNA: TGTGCCAGCAGTTTTCGCTTCGGCCAGTACTTC. The variable domain in full, with the rest retrieved from reference TRBV28 and TRBJ2-5, is DVKVTQSSRYLVKRTGEKVFLECVQDMDHENMFWYRQDPGLGLRLIYFSYDVKMKEKGDIPEGYSVSREKKERFSLILESASTNQTSMYLCASSFRFGQYFGPGTRLLVL.

This chain connects TRBV4-3 to TRBJ2-1; 8 nucleotides agree with TRBD1. J lost 1 base, V lost 0 bases, and 8 bases had no gene match. The CDR3 contains 18 residues. The germline V gene encodes CDR1 LGHNA and CDR2 YSLEER. In DNA, the CDR3 is TGCGCCAGCAGCCAAGACCAGGGGGCGTTTATTTCCTACAATGAGCAGTTCTTC. Translating gives CASSQDQGAFISYNEQFF.

This clone was counted once. The chain employs TRBV4-1 and TRBJ1-5; D might be TRBD1 (6 bases). The CDR3 consists of 15 residues. CDR1 is MGHRA, CDR2 YSYEKL, per germline. The ends were cut back, 4 bases at V and 6 bases at J, with 16 bases in the middle. CDR3 bases: TGCGCCAGCAGCCTATTACAGGGCGGGGGTCAGCCCCAGCATTTT. Residues: CASSLLQGGGQPQHF.

The chain employs TRBV2 and TRBJ2-7; 13 bases are a match to TRBD2. The germline gives CDR1 SNHLY, CDR2 FYNNEI. The CDR3 runs 17 residues. Losses at the gene ends were 6 bases for V and 5 bases for J; bases not matched to a gene: 13. As DNA, the CDR3 is TGTGCCAGCAGAGCCGGGACTAGCGGGAAAGTAGACCACGAGCAGTACTTC. This sequence encodes CASRAGTSGKVDHEQYF.

The chain employs TRBV4-3 and TRBJ2-1; 7 bases align to TRBD2. In germline, CDR1 is LGHNA, CDR2 YSLEER. V lost 0 bases and J lost 3; bases outside the gene matches: 8. The CDR3 is 17 residues long. CDR3 region: CASSQDVDTGGYNEQFF. The CDR3 DNA reads as TGCGCCAGCAGCCAAGATGTAGATACGGGGGGCTACAATGAGCAGTTCTTC.